This TCR beta chain appears in the sequencing data of a study of Ad26.COV2.S vaccination and SARS-CoV-2 variants. Findings of the study overall: Total T cell responses were possibly underestimated by TCR breadth and depth analyses.

Treatment meaning: over 15 received Ad26.COV2.S at low or high dose, single or two shots; roughly 5 received placebo; per-sample allocation not given. Sampling occurred on day 63 after the first vaccine or placebo injection. Repertoires were generated with immunoSEQ multiplex PCR, while TCRdb's copy carries only in-frame clones and drops some. The sample has some 330,000 clones; roughly 90% are singletons. As regards this clone: Its cognate antigen is unknown.

Sequencing was performed on peripheral blood, taken in a trial of Ad26.COV2.S vaccine versus placebo. This TCR derives from a person between 18 and 65 years old who received the Ad26.COV2.S COVID-19 vaccine or a placebo.

The CDR3 is CASSIWTGAYNSPLHF. In DNA form, the CDR3 reads TGTGCCAGTAGTATATGGACAGGGGCCTATAATTCACCCCTCCACTTT. This sequence joins TRBV19 and TRBJ1-6, with TRBD1 matching 9 bases. Unmatched junction bases numbered 1, after V lost 2 bases and J lost 2 bases. Germline CDR1 is LNHDA and CDR2 is SQIVND (reference sequence). The CDR3 runs to 16 residues.